This T cell receptor (beta chain) was captured in a study of cytomegalovirus exposure and HLA in healthy donors. The study's findings and limits: Among donors in an Asian-associated ancestry cluster, a later analysis reportedly found fewer N-insertions than the roughly 700-donor mean. Earlier analysis found most TCR beta V segments productive about 87% or about 30% of the time. TCR beta V- and J-gene trimming, according to a later analysis, was linked to a missense DCLRE1C variant.

Regarding this clone: Its antigen remains unidentified.

Amplification used 60 Vbeta primers and 13 Jbeta primers. TCRdb's table, derived via immunoSEQ multiplex PCR, lists solely in-frame clones and lacks some. The sample carries 150,000 to 200,000 clones, roughly 81% recorded once. The material sequenced was PBMCs. The clonotype was recovered from a woman aged 18 to 35 in good health and CMV-seropositive.

The CDR3 here is CASSPRGGDTSNQPQHF. The CDR3 DNA sequence: TGTGCCAGCTCACCAAGAGGGGGGGATACTAGCAATCAGCCCCAGCATTTT. The chain has TRBV18 and TRBJ1-5; TRBD1 might be the D (6 bases). Trimming took off 2 bases at V and 0 bases at J, with 14 bases between the two ends. The CDR3 extends over 17 amino acids. Looked up from germline, CDR1 is KGHSH and CDR2 is LQKENI.